This record concerns one TCR beta chain sequence. Its antigen specificity is not known. No quality values exist for individual bases; no much larger clone is one base distant. The sample is drawn from a study of blood T cell repertoires in COVID-19 (TCRdb year 2020). About the study as a whole: Samples from collaborators originated in the United States, Italy and Spain and spanned both the acute and convalescent phases of COVID-19. Where HLA class I and class II types were available, the types were taken from metadata supplied by the sample provider, not from assay-based typing. The repertoires were released in a freely available public database intended as a resource for research on the immune response to SARS-CoV-2. The samples were drawn from two sources: the first 160 participants of the ongoing ImmuneRACE study, and 1,254 subjects contributed by 6 global collaborators. Deeply sampled blood TCRbeta repertoires from subjects exposed to, actively infected with, or recovered from COVID-19 were included in the dataset. The prospective study material was composed of cDNA or gDNA derived from T cells, B-cell-depleted T cells, or PBMCs. Nearly every sample came with metadata listing a de-identified subject ID, COVID-19 status, age in years and sex. Study-wide conclusions, independent of this receptor: The quantity of clinical and demographic metadata differed by source and by participant and was supplied without curation.

The immunoSEQ Assay, a bias-controlled multiplex PCR, was used to amplify TCRbeta CDR3 regions from genomic DNA. Turning to the authors' computational methods: Nucleated cell counts per sample were estimated from amplification of reference gene primers within the assay. To quantify the absolute abundance of each unique TCRbeta CDR3 rearrangement, sequence reads were collapsed and filtered. For each sample, productive Simpson clonality was calculated as the square root of Simpson's diversity index across productive rearrangements. TCRdb limited this immuneACCESS table to in-frame rearrangements with V and J called. A share of clones is missing; checked studies link under half to unresolved V genes, and the rest is unexplained. V, J and clone size are those of that table, while D and trimming were read from the DNA. The sample records some 56,000 clones, 70% to 85% of which are singletons. Approximately 10% of the sample lies in the top ten.

At one collaborating source in Seattle, patients were enrolled during active infection and were followed longitudinally through the course of disease. Collaborating institutions collected whole blood in K2EDTA tubes following their own protocols. For TCRbeta analysis, collaborators shipped samples in one of three forms: frozen whole blood, isolated PBMCs, or DNA extracted from either of those sample types. Spanning cysteine to phenylalanine, the CDR3 consists of 13 amino acids. Only the CDR3 region is kept as DNA, spanning 39 bases read in frame from base 1. CDR1 and CDR2 (SGHNT, YENEEA) derive from the germline V gene. The germline V and J ends show losses of 2 bases and 6 bases respectively, and no gene match explains 0 bases of the junction.

Sample: peripheral blood. The sequence was obtained from an elderly man with COVID-19, enrolled during active disease. Here the chain combines TRBV11-3 and TRBJ2-2, with TRBD1 identical over 7 junction bases. The CDR3 has the sequence CASSLQGAGELFF. Read as DNA, the sequence is TGTGCCAGCAGCTTACAGGGGGCCGGGGAGCTGTTTTTT.